Sequencing of this T cell receptor (beta chain) was carried out in a study of blood T cell repertoires in COVID-19. Original processing notes: Estimated nucleated cell counts came from reference gene primer amplification. Generated by immunoSEQ multiplex PCR, the TCRdb table keeps only in-frame clones and is missing some. V, J and clone size are those of that table, while D and trimming were read from the DNA. The table records fewer than 90,000 clones, over 60% of them present only once. This CDR3 contains 15 residues. V trimming: 3 bases; J trimming: 6 bases; junction bases outside the gene matches: 8. Germline assignment: CDR1 KGHSH and CDR2 LQKENI.

The receptor's source is a man aged 60-69 years with COVID-19, enrolled during active disease. The chain employs TRBV18 and TRBJ2-7, with TRBD2 matching over 10 bases. Source material: peripheral blood. The CDR3: CASSPWASGRTEQYF. The CDR3 bases are TGTGCCAGCTCACCCTGGGCTAGCGGGAGAACCGAGCAGTACTTC.